These 32 T cell receptor beta chains were sequenced from one sample in a study of blood T cell repertoires in COVID-19. Profiled with immunoSEQ multiplex PCR; TCRdb holds only in-frame clones, not every one. The profile shows 140,000 to 150,000 clones, around 83% of them singletons. Sequenced: peripheral blood. The source of these receptors is a man in his sixties with active or convalescent COVID-19.

This rearrangement joins TRBV15 to TRBJ1-2; 7 bases are shared with TRBD1. Per the germline V gene, CDR1 is LNHNV and CDR2 is YYDKDF (reference sequence). This CDR3 contains 16 residues. Germline trimming cut 0 bases from V and 2 bases from J; bases unmatched to any gene: 6. The CDR3 is CATSRDLVTGNYGYTF. The DNA of the CDR3 is TGTGCCACCAGCAGAGATCTTGTGACAGGGAACTATGGCTACACCTTC.

This chain links TRBV18 with TRBJ2-2; D may be TRBD2 (5 bases). V gave up 3 bases and J gave up 6 bases, with 8 bases separating them. CDR1 KGHSH and CDR2 LQKENI come from the germline V gene. The CDR3 sequence is 13 residues long. This chain's CDR3 is CASSPQRAGELFF. DNA of the CDR3: TGTGCCAGCTCACCGCAGAGGGCCGGGGAGCTGTTTTTT.

This clone came up once. This chain links TRBV5-5 with TRBJ1-1; D may be TRBD1 (5 bases). The CDR3 is made up of 16 amino acids. V shed 0 bases and J shed 1 base, with 13 bases lying between them. CDR1 is SGHKS and CDR2 is YYEKEE in the germline V gene (reference sequence). CDR3 bases: TGTGCCAGCAGCTTGGTCCATTCCGGGGGGAACACTGAAGCTTTCTTT. It codes for CASSLVHSGGNTEAFF.

V usage is TRBV7-2 and J usage is TRBJ2-1, with 9 bases that match TRBD2. Germline trimming cut 5 bases from V and 0 bases from J; bases unmatched to any gene: 5. The CDR3 extends over 16 amino acids. Germline V gene data show CDR1 as SGHTA and CDR2 as FQGNSA. Written as DNA, the CDR3 is TGTGCCAGCAGCGCCAGCGGGGGGAGCTCCTACAATGAGCAGTTCTTC. Residues: CASSASGGSSYNEQFF.

The chain employs TRBV15 and TRBJ1-2, with D possibly TRBD1 on 6 matching bases. The CDR3 totals 14 residues. Between the trimmed V and J ends, which lost 5 bases and 2 bases, there was a span of 12 bases. Germline V CDR1 and CDR2: LNHNV, YYDKDF (reference sequence). The CDR3 region has the DNA TGTGCCACCAGCCCCACCACAGGGAACTATGGCTACACCTTC. This translates into CATSPTTGNYGYTF. Full variable domain (outside the CDR3, taken from reference TRBV15 and TRBJ1-2): DAMVIQNPRYQVTQFGKPVTLSCSQTLNHNVMYWYQQKSSQAPKLLFHYYDKDFNNEADTPDNFQSRRPNTSFCFLDIRSPGLGDTAMYLCATSPTTGNYGYTFGSGTRLTVV.

The chain combines TRBV7-2 with TRBJ1-5; D may be TRBD1 (5 bases). V dropped 1 base and J dropped 2 bases, with 12 bases sitting between them. CDR1 is SGHTA and CDR2 is FQGNSA in the germline V gene. This CDR3 contains 16 residues. The CDR3 bases are TGTGCCAGCAGCTTAGGCGGGGCTAAGGGCAATCAGCCCCAGCATTTT. Translation: CASSLGGAKGNQPQHF.

The gene calls are TRBV29-1 and TRBJ1-2, with 7 bases fitting TRBD1. Germline lookup yields CDR1 SQVTM and CDR2 ANQGSEA. The CDR3 covers 13 residues. J lost 4 bases, V lost 3 bases, and 5 bases had no gene match. CDR3 in amino acids: CSVDDRDFYGYTF. Here the CDR3 DNA reads TGCAGCGTTGACGACAGGGACTTCTATGGCTACACCTTC.

This clone was picked up a small number of times. The sample has other DNA sequences that encode this CDR3 too. The chain couples TRBV6-4 to TRBJ2-7; D unclear. Trimming took 0 bases from V and 5 from J, leaving 11 bases between them. Germline values: CDR1 MRHNA, CDR2 SNTAGT. The CDR3 runs to 14 residues. The CDR3 is CASSDSHRSHEQYV. The CDR3 nucleotides read TGTGCCAGCAGTGACTCCCACCGGTCTCACGAGCAGTACGTC.

This rearrangement joins TRBV24-1 to TRBJ2-6; 14 bases are a match to TRBD2. Germline lookup yields CDR1 KGHDR and CDR2 SFDVKD. This CDR3 region has 18 residues. V trimming: 3 bases; J trimming: 3 bases; junction bases outside the gene matches: 3. CDR3 amino acids: CATSDGTSGRIGANVLTF. The CDR3 DNA sequence: TGTGCCACCAGTGATGGGACTAGCGGGAGAATTGGGGCCAACGTCCTGACTTTC.

V usage is TRBV27 and J usage is TRBJ1-2; 8 bases line up with TRBD1. Germline-derived CDR1 and CDR2 are MNHEY and SMNVEV (reference sequence). V was pared by 4 bases and J by 4 bases, with 8 bases of the junction left unmatched. The CDR3 loop spans 15 amino acids. CDR3 DNA sequence: TGTGCCAGCAGTTCCGGACAGGGTGACATCTATGGCTACACCTTC. Residues: CASSSGQGDIYGYTF.

The V call is TRBV6-2 or TRBV6-3, the J call TRBJ2-1; 8 nucleotides line up with TRBD1. The CDR3 runs to 16 residues. Germline CDR1 and CDR2: MNHEY and SVGEGT. V was clipped by 0 bases and J by 9 bases; unmatched bases: 10. CDR3 protein: CASSYSSWDRRGEQFF. DNA for the CDR3: TGTGCCAGCAGTTACTCGTCATGGGACAGGCGTGGTGAGCAGTTCTTC.

The genes are TRBV7-2 and TRBJ2-2, with 7 bases that match TRBD2. The CDR3 covers 15 residues. V shed 5 bases and J 2 bases; nucleotides not matched to a gene: 5. Germline V gene lookup returns CDR1 SGHTA and CDR2 FQGNSA. DNA of the CDR3: TGTGCCAGCAGCGAATCGGGACTAAACACCGGGGAGCTGTTTTTT. Residues: CASSESGLNTGELFF.

The genes are TRBV10-1 and TRBJ2-3; no clear D. CDR3 length equals 16 residues. With 2 bases removed from V and 4 bases from J, the gap between germline ends came to 16 bases. Germline-derived CDR1 and CDR2 are WNHNN and SYGVQD (reference sequence). This CDR3 reads CASSEGRIVPADTQYF. The CDR3 DNA reads as TGCGCCAGCAGTGAGGGGCGAATCGTTCCGGCAGATACGCAGTATTTT.

This sequence joins TRBV19 and TRBJ1-5, with a tentative D call TRBD1 (6 bases). The germline gives CDR1 LNHDA, CDR2 SQIVND (reference sequence). V gave up 3 bases and J gave up 9 bases, with 21 bases separating them. There are 16 residues in the CDR3. The CDR3 DNA reads as TGTGCCAGTAGTATGCGAGAAACAGGGCCGCTTCGGCCCCAGCATTTT. Translating it yields CASSMRETGPLRPQHF.

This clone was detected only once. The chain recombines TRBV7-2 with TRBJ2-1; no firm D call. Germline V gives CDR1 SGHTA, CDR2 FQGNSA. V lost 5 bases to trimming and J lost 0 bases, with 5 bases between them. This CDR3 spans 13 amino acids. The CDR3 DNA is TGTGCCAGCAGCCTCGGCTCCTACAATGAGCAGTTCTTC. Translating gives CASSLGSYNEQFF.

The chain combines TRBV10-2 with TRBJ2-7; 9 positions agree with TRBD1. Germline CDR1 and CDR2: WSHSY and SAAADI. The junction had 4 bases not matched to a gene; V was cut back by 6 bases and J by 1 base. The CDR3 length is 14 residues. The CDR3 bases are TGCGCCAGCAGCGGGACAGGGCTTTCCTACGAGCAGTACTTC. Translation gives CASSGTGLSYEQYF.

V gene TRBV7-8 combines with J gene TRBJ1-6, with TRBD1 identical over 7 bases. Germline V gene sequence: CDR1 SGHVS, CDR2 FQNEAQ. The CDR3 sequence is 17 residues long. The V and J ends lost 4 bases and 0 bases, in that order; junction bases with no gene match: 6. The CDR3 is CASSSRQGSSYNSPLHF. The CDR3 DNA follows: TGTGCCAGCAGCTCTAGACAGGGAAGCTCCTATAATTCACCCCTCCACTTT. Based on the CDR3 plus reference TRBV7-8 and TRBJ1-6, the full variable domain is GAGVSQSPRYKVAKRGQDVALRCDPISGHVSLFWYQQALGQGPEFLTYFQNEAQLDKSGLPSDRFFAERPEGSVSTLKIQRTQQEDSAVYLCASSSRQGSSYNSPLHFGNGTRLTVT.

V is TRBV27 and J is TRBJ1-1, with 8 bases identical to TRBD1. Germline lookup yields CDR1 MNHEY and CDR2 SMNVEV (reference sequence). Trimming at V came to 6 bases and at J to 0 bases, leaving 3 bases not matched to a gene. The CDR3 sequence is 14 residues long. The CDR3 bases are TGTGCCAGCAGAATACAGGGGGTGAACACTGAAGCTTTCTTT. Its translation: CASRIQGVNTEAFF.

The sample holds a few counts of this clone. This CDR3 reads CASSIPQGLGQPQHF. The CDR3 DNA follows: TGTGCCAGTAGTATACCTCAGGGACTCGGTCAGCCCCAGCATTTT. The rearrangement links TRBV19 to TRBJ1-5; maybe TRBD1 (5 bases). Germline-derived CDR1 and CDR2 are LNHDA and SQIVND (reference sequence). The CDR3 loop spans 15 amino acids. Deletions cut 2 bases from V and 6 bases from J, with 14 bases between.

The J gene is TRBJ1-2, the V gene TRBV7-2; 12 bases align to TRBD1. CDR1 and CDR2 (germline): SGHTA, FQGNSA. This CDR3 comprises 15 residues. Unmatched junction bases numbered 1, after V lost 3 bases and J lost 2 bases. In nucleotides, the CDR3 is TGTGCCAGCAGCTTCGGGACAGGGGGCAACTATGGCTACACCTTC. Translation gives CASSFGTGGNYGYTF.

The chain employs TRBV7-2 and TRBJ2-5, with 7 positions matching TRBD1. This CDR3 contains 16 residues. Trimming took 5 bases from V and 5 from J; bases not matched to a gene: 14. Per the germline V gene, CDR1 is SGHTA and CDR2 is FQGNSA. Here the CDR3 DNA reads TGTGCCAGCAGCCCATCAAAATTACAGGGGCTGGAGACCCAGTACTTC. Translation: CASSPSKLQGLETQYF.

The V call is TRBV27, the J call TRBJ1-1; TRBD1 aligns across 10 bases. The V gene's germline CDR1 is MNHEY and CDR2 SMNVEV (reference sequence). Trimming removed 4 bases from V and 5 bases from J; junction bases left unmatched: 7. The CDR3 runs to 15 residues. The chain's CDR3 is CASSSFRTGGTEAFF. In nucleotides, the CDR3 is TGTGCCAGCAGTTCCTTCCGGACAGGGGGGACTGAAGCTTTCTTT.

The chain recombines TRBV24-1 with TRBJ2-2; 7 nucleotides match TRBD2. Germline V lookup: CDR1 KGHDR, CDR2 SFDVKD. CDR3 size: 13 residues. V was clipped by 9 bases and J by 6 bases; unmatched bases: 6. This CDR3 reads CATAGGGAGELFF. The CDR3 DNA follows: TGTGCCACCGCCGGTGGGGGGGCCGGGGAGCTGTTTTTT.

V usage is TRBV4-1 and J usage is TRBJ2-7; weak D call: TRBD2 (5 bases). CDR1 and CDR2 from the germline V gene are MGHRA and YSYEKL. CDR3 length: 15 amino acids. The germline V and J ends were trimmed by 3 bases and 4 bases, with 16 bases remaining between them. The CDR3 sequence is CASSQAKGVGYEQYF. The CDR3 coding sequence is TGCGCCAGCAGCCAGGCCAAGGGAGTCGGGTACGAGCAGTACTTC.

The chain joins TRBV2 to TRBJ1-2, with D possibly TRBD1 on 5 matching bases. This CDR3 has 15 residues. Germline V gene lookup returns CDR1 SNHLY and CDR2 FYNNEI. Trimming stripped 2 bases from V and 4 bases from J, with 14 bases between. The CDR3 DNA reads TGTGCCAGCAGTGAACTCGGGGGACCAAGCTATGGCTACACCTTC. Translated, it gives CASSELGGPSYGYTF.

V usage is TRBV9 and J usage is TRBJ2-2; the D gene is possibly TRBD2 (6 bases). CDR1 and CDR2 from the germline V gene are SGDLS and YYNGEE. Trimming shortened V by 0 bases and J by 5 bases, and 14 bases separated the two germline ends. The CDR3 loop spans 16 amino acids. CDR3 protein: CASSVAGEVYTGELFF. The CDR3 coding sequence is TGTGCCAGCAGCGTAGCGGGAGAGGTTTATACCGGGGAGCTGTTTTTT.

The rearrangement joins TRBV18 to TRBJ1-2, with D unresolved. The germline CDR1 and CDR2 sequences are KGHSH and LQKENI. The CDR3 extends over 15 amino acids. Trimming left V 3 bases short and J 8 bases short, with 19 bases between. CDR3 protein: CASSPELTEGIGYTF. The CDR3 DNA is TGTGCCAGCTCACCGGAACTCACTGAGGGAATCGGCTACACCTTC.

The rearrangement joins TRBV27 to TRBJ1-2; weak D call: TRBD1 (5 bases). Germline V gene data show CDR1 as MNHEY and CDR2 as SMNVEV (reference sequence). The V gene lost 0 bases and the J gene lost 8 bases, with 19 bases spanning the gap. The CDR3 is 16 amino acids. The CDR3 here is CASSLSMFMGPGGYTF. The CDR3 bases are TGTGCCAGCAGTTTATCGATGTTTATGGGGCCCGGGGGCTACACCTTC.

This sequence joins TRBV7-2 and TRBJ1-1; tentative D call: TRBD1 (6 bases). Germline-derived CDR1 and CDR2 are SGHTA and FQGNSA. The CDR3 loop spans 16 amino acids. The V end lost 5 bases, the J end lost 1 base, and 17 bases lay between the germline ends. DNA for the CDR3: TGTGCCAGCAGCCCACCCGGGACAAGAACGAACACTGAAGCTTTCTTT. It is translated as CASSPPGTRTNTEAFF.

The rearrangement uses TRBV6-5 and TRBJ1-4; 8 bases align to TRBD1. Germline V gene lookup returns CDR1 MNHEY and CDR2 SVGAGI. The CDR3 has 12 amino acids. The CDR3 DNA is TGTGCTACCATCAGGGGGCGGGAAAAACTGTTTTTT. Residues: CATIRGREKLFF.

The genes are TRBV5-6 and TRBJ2-4; D might be TRBD1 (5 bases). Germline assignment: CDR1 SGHDT and CDR2 YYEEEE. The CDR3 is made up of 13 amino acids. Trimming left V 0 bases short and J 14 bases short, with 15 bases between. The CDR3 DNA follows: TGTGCCAGCAGCTTGGTGGTCGGTGGGGCAGAGTACTTC. Translating it yields CASSLVVGGAEYF. Variable domain in full (rest from reference TRBV5-6 and TRBJ2-4): DAGVTQSPTHLIKTRGQQVTLRCSPKSGHDTVSWYQQALGQGPQFIFQYYEEEERQRGNFPDRFSGHQFPNYSSELNVNALLLGDSALYLCASSLVVGGAEYFGAGTRLSVL.

The rearrangement uses TRBV11-2 and TRBJ2-1; 8 positions match TRBD2. The CDR3 is 17 residues long. Per the germline V gene, CDR1 is SGHAT and CDR2 is FQNNGV. Trimming cost V 1 base and J 0 bases; bases outside gene matches: 5. The CDR3 protein is CASSLVSSGSSYNEQFF. CDR3 coding DNA: TGTGCCAGCAGCTTAGTTTCTAGCGGGTCCTCCTACAATGAGCAGTTCTTC.